A selection of T cell receptor beta chains follows, all from one sample in a study of T-cell reconstitution after alpha-beta-depleted transplantation in children. MiXCR, run by TCRdb on the PCR reads, gives a single entry per CDR3 protein. This table holds approximately 520,000 distinct CDR3 sequences, roughly 10% found once. Sequencing was performed on PBMCs, mostly from graft donor cells, taken 180 days after TCRalphabeta/CD19-depleted stem cell transplant. These receptor sequences come from a female patient between 2 and 15 years old who had a stem cell transplant for aplastic anemia, so the T cells may come from the graft donor. Both conserved end residues are part of each CDR3. A D gene is named only where the DNA matches it firmly. Size values are once, few and many counts, or a class for expanded clones, and some rows have none.

>TRBV29-1|few|TRBJ2-1|.
TGCAGCGTTAGCGATCGGGGTGAGCAGTTCTTC
CSVSDRGEQFF
>TRBV7-2|.|TRBJ1-2|TRBD1
TGTGCCAGCAGCTTAGGACAGGGGGTCGTCGGCTACACCTTC
CASSLGQGVVGYTF
>TRBV14|.|TRBJ2-5|.
TGTGCCAGCAGCCCCCGGGAGAGCTGGATTGGGACCCATTACTTC
CASSPRESWIGTHYF
>TRBV29-1|many|TRBJ1-2|TRBD1
TGCAGCGTTGAAGTCCCCAGGGGGCGTGAAAACTATGGCTACACCTTC
CSVEVPRGRENYGYTF
>TRBV7-9|.|TRBJ2-3|.
TGTGCCAGCAGCTTAGAAACTACGGCGCAGTATTTT
CASSLETTAQYF
>TRBV12-3/TRBV12-4|many|TRBJ2-5|.
TGTGCCAGCAGCACCCCCGGGGGAGCAAAGACCCAGTACTTC
CASSTPGGAKTQYF
>TRBV28|.|TRBJ2-3|TRBD1
TGTGCCAGCAACGGGGGACAGGGTAAACTCACAGATACGCAGTATTTT
CASNGGQGKLTDTQYF
>TRBV12-3/TRBV12-4|few|TRBJ1-5|.
TGTGCCAGCACACGCGTAGGGGATCAGCCCCAGCATTTT
CASTRVGDQPQHF
>TRBV20-1|.|TRBJ2-2|.
TGCAGTGCTAGCGGCCGGCTAGCGAGGAACACCGGGGAGCTGTTTTTT
CSASGRLARNTGELFF
>TRBV29-1|many|TRBJ2-1|TRBD2
TGCAGCGTTGATTTAGGCGGGACTAATTACAATGAGCAGTTCTTC
CSVDLGGTNYNEQFF
>TRBV28|.|TRBJ2-7|.
TGTGCCAGCAGTTTATCCCCTATAGTTGTCCTTACCTACGAGCAGTACTTC
CASSLSPIVVLTYEQYF
>TRBV3-1|few|TRBJ2-1|.
TGTGCCAGCAGCCAGGACGGGACCTGGACCTACAATGAGCAGTTCTTC
CASSQDGTWTYNEQFF
>TRBV20-1|few|TRBJ1-6|.
TGCAGTGCTAGTCCCGGGGTAGTAAATTCACCCCTCCACTTT
CSASPGVVNSPLHF
>TRBV11-2|many|TRBJ2-1|.
TGTGCCAGCAGCTCCCTTCGGAGGGCCGGTGAGCAGTTCTTC
CASSSLRRAGEQFF
>TRBV5-1|many|TRBJ2-2|TRBD2
TGCGCCAGCCGCCCCGGGACTAGCGGGACCCCGAACACCGGGGAGCTGTTTTTT
CASRPGTSGTPNTGELFF
>TRBV28|few|TRBJ2-4|.
TGTGCCAGCAGTTTAGGAGGGAGGGCCAAAAACATTCAGTACTTC
CASSLGGRAKNIQYF
>TRBV7-2|.|TRBJ2-1|.
TGTGCCAGCAGCTTAGGACAGTCCCAACACAATGAGCAGTTCTTC
CASSLGQSQHNEQFF
>TRBV20-1|.|TRBJ1-1|.
TGCAGTGCTAGCCCGGACCGGAACACTGAAGCTTTCTTT
CSASPDRNTEAFF
>TRBV28|few|TRBJ1-5|TRBD1
TGTGCCAGCCGAATCCGGGACAGACTCAATCAGCCCCAGCATTTT
CASRIRDRLNQPQHF
>TRBV10-3|few|TRBJ2-2|.
TGTGCCATCATGGAACAGGCCGACGCCGGGGAGCTGTTTTTT
CAIMEQADAGELFF
>TRBV20-1|few|TRBJ1-5|TRBD1
TGCAGTGCTGAAGACAGGGGGCATCAGCCCCAGCATTTT
CSAEDRGHQPQHF
>TRBV24-1|few|TRBJ2-1|TRBD2
TGTGCCACCAGTGATGAGGTTTTGGGAGGGCCCTACTACAATGAGCAGTTCTTC
CATSDEVLGGPYYNEQFF
>TRBV29-1|.|TRBJ2-4|.
TGCAGCGTTGAAGTTCAGCCGCGTCGAAAAAACATTCAGTACTTC
CSVEVQPRRKNIQYF
>TRBV21-1|many|TRBJ2-2|.
TGTGCCAGCAGCATACATAGCGGGAGGTCGAACGGGGAGCTGTTTTTT
CASSIHSGRSNGELFF
>TRBV9|few|TRBJ1-5|TRBD1
TGTGCCAGCAGCCCAATCGGACAGGACAATCAGCCCCAGCATTTT
CASSPIGQDNQPQHF
>TRBV20-1|.|TRBJ2-7|.
TGCAGTGCTAGAGATCTATCCCTACGGTCTACCTACGAGCAGTACTTC
CSARDLSLRSTYEQYF
>TRBV7-9|many|TRBJ2-6|.
TGTGCCAGCAGCCTGGGACTTTTCTCTGGGGCCAACGTCCTGACTTTC
CASSLGLFSGANVLTF
>TRBV28|few|TRBJ2-3|.
TGTGCCAGCAGTTTTACCGGGGAGAGCACAGATACGCAGTATTTT
CASSFTGESTDTQYF
>TRBV28|few|TRBJ2-7|.
TGTGCCAGCAGTTTCTCCCAAGAACGCTACGAGCAGTACTTC
CASSFSQERYEQYF
>TRBV24-1|few|TRBJ2-2|.
TGTGCCACCAGTGATTTTTATGCAGGAATCGGGGAGCTGTTTTTT
CATSDFYAGIGELFF
>TRBV20-1|few|TRBJ1-1|.
TGCAGTGCTAGAGATCATGAGGGGCCGAGTACTGAAGCTTTCTTT
CSARDHEGPSTEAFF
>TRBV11-1|few|TRBJ1-1|TRBD1
TGTGCCAGCAGCGGGGGGGCCCGGGACAGGGTAGAGGGACACACTGAAGCTTTCTTT
CASSGGARDRVEGHTEAFF
>TRBV4-3|.|TRBJ2-1|TRBD1
TGCGCCAGCAGCCTTTCCTTCACAGGGGTTACCTACAATGAGCAGTTCTTC
CASSLSFTGVTYNEQFF
>TRBV18|.|TRBJ2-5|TRBD1
TGTGCCAGCTCACCACCCGGGACAGGCCTACAAGAGACCCAGTACTTC
CASSPPGTGLQETQYF
>TRBV6-1|.|TRBJ2-2|.
TGTGCCAGCAGTGACAAGAACCCCGGGGACACGAACACCGGGGAGCTGTTTTTT
CASSDKNPGDTNTGELFF
>TRBV29-1|many|TRBJ2-7|TRBD1
TGCAGCGTTGCTTCCGGGACAGGGACCTACGAGCAGTACTTC
CSVASGTGTYEQYF
>TRBV12-5|many|TRBJ2-6|.
TGTGCTAGTCAGGCCTCTGGGGCCAACGTCCTGACTTTC
CASQASGANVLTF
>TRBV27|few|TRBJ2-3|TRBD2
TGTGCCAGCAGTTTATCGCCTAGCGGGAGAACAGATACGCAGTATTTT
CASSLSPSGRTDTQYF
>TRBV28|once|TRBJ2-7|TRBD1
TGTGCCAGCAGTTTATGGGCCGACAGGGGGAACGGTCACGAGCAGTACTTC
CASSLWADRGNGHEQYF
>TRBV7-8|once|TRBJ2-1|.
TGTGCCAGCAGTTTTAGGTTCCGGGGGCCGGAGAATGAGCAGTTCTTC
CASSFRFRGPENEQFF
>TRBV20-1|.|TRBJ2-7|TRBD1
TGCAGTGCTTGGGACAGGGGCCACGAGCAGTACTTC
CSAWDRGHEQYF
>TRBV21-1|few|TRBJ2-1|.
TGTGCCAGCAGCAAACCCTGGACTATGAACTCCTACAATGAGCAGTTCTTC
CASSKPWTMNSYNEQFF
>TRBV9|.|TRBJ2-1|TRBD2
TGTGCCAGCAGCGTAGTAGCGGGAGTGGGCAATGAGCAGTTCTTC
CASSVVAGVGNEQFF
>TRBV4-3|.|TRBJ1-5|.
TGCGCCAGCAGCCAAGAGGAGGGCTCGGGACAGCCCCAGCATTTT
CASSQEEGSGQPQHF
>TRBV27|few|TRBJ2-2|TRBD1
TGTGCCAGCAGGAGACAGGGGAAGAACACCGGGGAGCTGTTTTTT
CASRRQGKNTGELFF
>TRBV7-2|few|TRBJ2-3|TRBD1
TGTGCCAGCAGGAAGGACAGGGAATCTACAGATACGCAGTATTTT
CASRKDRESTDTQYF
>TRBV6-5|.|TRBJ1-5|.
TGTGCCAGTCAGGGAGGCAATCAGCCCCAGCATTTT
CASQGGNQPQHF
>TRBV28|many|TRBJ2-7|.
TGTGCCAGCAGTTCCCATCAGTCGCCCTACGAGCAGTACTTC
CASSSHQSPYEQYF
>TRBV29-1|many|TRBJ2-5|TRBD1
TGCAGCGTTTATACCCGGGACAGCCAAGAGACCCAGTACTTC
CSVYTRDSQETQYF
>TRBV28|.|TRBJ1-4|.
TGTGCCAGCAGGATGGGGGCAGGTCCCGAAAAACTGTTTTTT
CASRMGAGPEKLFF
>TRBV5-1|.|TRBJ2-5|.
TGCGCCAGCAGCTTGAGTCCCCTTGAAGAGACCCAGTACTTC
CASSLSPLEETQYF
>TRBV20-1|few|TRBJ2-2|.
TGCAGTGCTAGAGTAAGGAATCCCGGGGAGCTGTTTTTT
CSARVRNPGELFF
>TRBV18|.|TRBJ1-2|.
TGTGCCAGCTCAGTTGGACCCACCTCCCATGGCTACACCTTC
CASSVGPTSHGYTF
>TRBV5-6|.|TRBJ2-1|.
TGTGCCAGCAGCTTAACTCCCCAACCCAGGCAGTTCTTC
CASSLTPQPRQFF
>TRBV7-9|few|TRBJ1-5|.
TGTGCCAGCAGCTTACTAGGGGACCAGCCCCAGCATTTT
CASSLLGDQPQHF
>TRBV28|few|TRBJ1-2|TRBD1
TGTGCCAGCAGTTTCCTAGGGGACAGGGGGCGCAAAGGTGGCTACACCTTC
CASSFLGDRGRKGGYTF
>TRBV7-9|.|TRBJ2-7|TRBD1
TGTGCCAGCAGCACTACAGACAGGGTTCCCTACGAGCAGTACTTC
CASSTTDRVPYEQYF
>TRBV3-1|.|TRBJ2-5|TRBD2
TGTGCCAGCAGCGCGGGACTACACGAGACCCAGTACTTC
CASSAGLHETQYF
>TRBV18|.|TRBJ2-7|.
TGTGCCAGCTCACCACCTTCTAGGTACTACGAGCAGTACTTC
CASSPPSRYYEQYF